The T cell receptor beta chain described here comes from a study of T cell repertoires in cytomegalovirus infection. The CDR3 sequence is 16 residues long. Trimming took 4 bases from V and 3 from J, leaving 13 bases between them. CDR1 is SEHNR, CDR2 FQNEAQ, per germline (reference sequence). TCRdb fed the reads into MiXCR, producing one record per CDR3 protein. The sample has about 830,000 distinct CDR3 sequences, less than 35% seen once. This clonotype was counted only a few times. Its specificity is not known. The sequence was collected from a human donor in good health (CMV status not recorded). Some clones in this sample may be carry-over from other donors' samples. This specimen was cultured CD8+ T cells from PBMCs, taken from culture after CMV antigen stimulation. V gene TRBV7-9 combines with J gene TRBJ2-6; a possible D gene is TRBD1 (7 bases). The CDR3 sequence: CASSSHRGGGANVLTF. The CDR3 DNA is TGTGCCAGCAGCTCCCACAGGGGAGGTGGGGCCAACGTCCTGACTTTC.